Below are 27 T cell receptor beta chains sequenced from a single sample in a study of blood T cell repertoires in COVID-19. Some clones are missing from TCRdb's copy, which holds only in-frame ones; the method was immunoSEQ multiplex PCR. The sample carries about 140,000 clones, 65% to 85% recorded once. The sequenced sample consisted of peripheral blood. Source of these receptors: a woman aged 55-70 years with acute or convalescent COVID-19.

V and J are TRBV5-4 and TRBJ2-1; 7 bases map to TRBD1. The germline V gene has CDR1 SGHNT and CDR2 YYREEE (reference sequence). V lost 3 bases, J lost 1 base, and 4 bases stayed unmatched. This CDR3 contains 15 residues. The CDR3 reads CASSSDRASYNEQFF. Written as DNA, the CDR3 is TGTGCCAGCAGCTCTGACAGGGCTTCCTACAATGAGCAGTTCTTC.

The chain carries TRBV30 and TRBJ1-1; no firm D call. Germline V gene lookup returns CDR1 GTSNPN and CDR2 SVGIG (reference sequence). The CDR3 totals 9 residues. V dropped 3 bases and J dropped 11 bases, with 7 bases sitting between them. The chain's CDR3 is CAWRPGAFF. The CDR3 bases are TGTGCCTGGAGGCCAGGTGCTTTCTTT.

The chain combines TRBV10-1 with TRBJ2-1, with D unclear. The CDR3 totals 13 residues. Germline V lookup: CDR1 WNHNN, CDR2 SYGVQD (reference sequence). Trimming cost V 3 bases and J 4 bases, with 7 bases left between them. The CDR3 spells CASSDGVYNEQFF. The CDR3 nucleotides are TGCGCCAGCAGTGACGGTGTTTACAATGAGCAGTTCTTC.

This clone was detected a few times. The chain is built from TRBV14 and TRBJ2-7, with 11 bases lining up with TRBD2. The CDR3 totals 14 residues. V was pared by 4 bases and J by 4 bases, with 3 bases of the junction left unmatched. Germline lookup yields CDR1 SGHDN and CDR2 FVKESK. The CDR3 reads CASSPSGRLYEQYF. CDR3 nucleotides: TGTGCCAGCAGCCCTAGCGGGAGGTTGTACGAGCAGTACTTC.

This rearrangement joins TRBV7-2 to TRBJ2-2, with D uncertain. The germline gives CDR1 SGHTA, CDR2 FQGNSA. The V gene lost 1 base and the J gene lost 0 bases, with 9 bases spanning the gap. This CDR3 is 16 amino acids long. The CDR3, as DNA: TGTGCCAGCAGCTTAGGTTCACAAACGAACACCGGGGAGCTGTTTTTT. Translation: CASSLGSQTNTGELFF. Using reference TRBV7-2 and TRBJ2-2 for the parts outside the CDR3, the full variable domain is GAGVSQSPSNKVTEKGKDVELRCDPISGHTALYWYRQSLGQGLEFLIYFQGNSAPDKSGLPSDRFSAERTGGSVSTLTIQRTQQEDSAVYLCASSLGSQTNTGELFFGEGSRLTVL.

V gene TRBV14 combines with J gene TRBJ1-1; the D gene is possibly TRBD1 (6 bases). This CDR3 comprises 15 residues. Germline V gene sequence: CDR1 SGHDN, CDR2 FVKESK. Trimming took off 4 bases at V and 0 bases at J, with 12 bases between the two ends. DNA for the CDR3: TGTGCCAGCAGCCGAACGACAGGCCTGAACACTGAAGCTTTCTTT. Translation gives CASSRTTGLNTEAFF.

V is TRBV24-1 and J is TRBJ2-7, with 7 bases identical to TRBD2. This CDR3 is 14 amino acids long. V dropped 2 bases and J dropped 3; count of bases not matched to a gene: 3. The germline gives CDR1 KGHDR, CDR2 SFDVKD. CDR3 bases: TGTGCCACCAGTGATTACTCTAGCGGCTACGAGCAGTACTTC. It specifies CATSDYSSGYEQYF.

This clone was picked up a small number of times. The rearrangement joins TRBV6-4 to TRBJ1-6; D remains unclear. Trimming removed 4 bases from V and 10 bases from J, with 17 bases in between. Germline lookup yields CDR1 MRHNA and CDR2 SNTAGT. The CDR3 length is 15 residues. CDR3 region: CASSAAIGPGSPLHF. As DNA, the CDR3 is TGTGCCAGCAGTGCCGCGATCGGCCCGGGATCACCCCTCCACTTT.

This clone was observed a single time. The rearrangement uses TRBV28 and TRBJ1-2; D is undetermined. The CDR3 length is 13 residues. Trimming took off 1 base at V and 7 bases at J, with 10 bases between the two ends. Germline loops: CDR1 MDHEN, CDR2 SYDVKM. CDR3 sequence: CASSLLNPGGYTF. The CDR3 bases are TGTGCCAGCAGTTTATTAAACCCGGGTGGCTACACCTTC.

The chain is built from TRBV6-6 and TRBJ1-3, with a possible D match to TRBD1 (6 bases). V was cut by 5 bases and J by 0 bases, with 8 bases left in between. The germline gives CDR1 MNHNY, CDR2 SVGAGI (reference sequence). The CDR3 consists of 14 residues. The CDR3 coding sequence is TGTGCCAGCAGTCTACAGGGCTCTGGAAACACCATATATTTT. It translates to CASSLQGSGNTIYF.

This rearrangement joins TRBV9 to TRBJ1-2; maybe TRBD1 (5 bases). V lost 0 bases and J lost 8, with 11 bases in between. Germline V lookup: CDR1 SGDLS, CDR2 YYNGEE. The CDR3 contains 13 residues. The CDR3 DNA is TGTGCCAGCAGCGTAGGCAGGGAAGGCGGCTACACCTTC. It specifies CASSVGREGGYTF.

This clone showed up just a few times. V and J are TRBV7-9 and TRBJ2-2, with D maybe TRBD2 (5 bases). With 5 bases removed from V and 2 bases from J, the gap between germline ends came to 15 bases. The CDR3 runs 16 residues. Germline-derived CDR1 and CDR2 are SEHNR and FQNEAQ (reference sequence). The CDR3 loop is CASSPEGNSNTGELFF. The CDR3 DNA sequence: TGTGCCAGCAGCCCAGAGGGTAATAGCAACACCGGGGAGCTGTTTTTT.

V gene TRBV10-2 combines with J gene TRBJ1-2; maybe TRBD1 (5 bases). From germline, CDR1 is WSHSY and CDR2 SAAADI. The CDR3 runs 15 residues. Trimming stripped 7 bases from V and 6 bases from J, with 21 bases between. DNA for the CDR3: TGCGCCAGCACCCTTTCGACGACAGCCTTTAATGGCTACACCTTC. Translated, it gives CASTLSTTAFNGYTF.

This sequence joins TRBV28 and TRBJ2-4; TRBD1 is a possible D gene (6 bases). V was pared by 8 bases and J by 0 bases, with 17 bases between. This CDR3 is built from 16 residues. Germline V gene data show CDR1 as MDHEN and CDR2 as SYDVKM. The CDR3 is CASARGSLLAKNIQYF. CDR3 sequence (DNA): TGTGCCAGCGCTAGGGGGTCCCTTTTAGCCAAAAACATTCAGTACTTC.

In its sample, this clone was seen a few times. This rearrangement joins TRBV18 to TRBJ1-2, with D hard to call. V lost 0 bases, J lost 4 bases, and 12 bases lay in between. The CDR3 spans 15 residues. Germline-derived CDR1 and CDR2 are KGHSH and LQKENI. The CDR3 sequence: CASSPPSPESYGYTF. The CDR3 nucleotides read TGTGCCAGCTCACCACCGAGCCCGGAGAGCTATGGCTACACCTTC.

This chain connects TRBV30 to TRBJ2-1, with D possibly being TRBD2 (5 bases). CDR3 length equals 15 residues. The V end lost 4 bases, the J end lost 6 bases, and 19 bases lay between the germline ends. Per the germline V gene, CDR1 is GTSNPN and CDR2 is SVGIG (reference sequence). The CDR3, as DNA: TGTGCCTGGACCCTTAGTGGGAGAGTTGTCAATGAGCAGTTCTTC. It encodes CAWTLSGRVVNEQFF.

The chain couples TRBV6-5 to TRBJ1-2, with a weak D call TRBD1 (5 bases). The CDR3 spans 14 residues. With 5 bases removed from V and 9 bases from J, the gap between germline ends came to 19 bases. The germline gives CDR1 MNHEY, CDR2 SVGAGI. The CDR3 here is CASSHGTAGGSYTF. The CDR3 nucleotides read TGTGCCAGCAGTCACGGGACGGCCGGAGGGAGCTACACCTTC.

The chain has TRBV19 and TRBJ2-5, with 9 nucleotides matching TRBD1. CDR1 and CDR2 from the germline V gene are LNHDA and SQIVND (reference sequence). The CDR3 sequence is 19 residues long. Trimming removed 1 base from V and 4 bases from J; junction bases left unmatched: 16. DNA of the CDR3: TGTGCCAGTAGTATAGGGGCCGGGACAGGGTCGAAACGGGGAGAGACCCAGTACTTC. Its translation is CASSIGAGTGSKRGETQYF.

The rearrangement links TRBV5-1 to TRBJ2-3; 16 nucleotides align to TRBD2. Trimming at V came to 6 bases and at J to 3 bases, leaving 4 bases not matched to a gene. The CDR3 has 16 amino acids. The V gene's germline CDR1 is SGHRS and CDR2 YFSETQ. In nucleotides, the CDR3 is TGCGCCAGCAAAACGGGACTAGCGGGGGGGACAGATACGCAGTATTTT. This sequence encodes CASKTGLAGGTDTQYF.

This chain connects TRBV9 to TRBJ1-2; D gene unclear. Germline V CDR1 and CDR2: SGDLS, YYNGEE. The CDR3 length is 14 residues. V was pared by 0 bases and J by 5 bases, with 11 bases between. The CDR3 DNA follows: TGTGCCAGCAGCGTAGCGGCCCAGGCATATGGCTACACCTTC. Its translation is CASSVAAQAYGYTF.

This chain uses TRBV19 with TRBJ1-2; tentative D call: TRBD1 (5 bases). The CDR3 contains 15 residues. CDR1 is LNHDA and CDR2 is SQIVND in the germline V gene (reference sequence). V shed 1 base and J shed 0 bases, with 9 bases lying between them. The DNA of the CDR3 is TGTGCCAGTAGTATAGCCAGGGTGCCTAACTATGGCTACACCTTC. It translates to CASSIARVPNYGYTF.

The V and J genes are TRBV2 and TRBJ2-7, with D possibly TRBD2 on 5 matching bases. Trimming took 8 bases from V and 3 from J, leaving 17 bases between them. This CDR3 is built from 14 residues. The germline CDR1 and CDR2 sequences are SNHLY and FYNNEI. The CDR3 DNA reads TGTGCCAGCGGAATTGGCGGGTCGTTCTACGAGCAGTACTTC. Protein: CASGIGGSFYEQYF.

The V call is TRBV30, the J call TRBJ2-1, with TRBD2 matching over 10 bases. The V and J ends lost 0 bases and 8 bases, in that order; junction bases with no gene match: 4. Germline assignment: CDR1 GTSNPN and CDR2 SVGIG (reference sequence). The CDR3 is 14 amino acids. CDR3 sequence: CAWSVSGLADEQFF. In nucleotides, the CDR3 is TGTGCCTGGAGTGTATCCGGACTAGCGGATGAGCAGTTCTTC.

The rearrangement uses TRBV7-9 and TRBJ1-1, with 7 bases identical to TRBD1. Germline CDR1 reads SEHNR; CDR2 reads FQNEAQ (reference sequence). With V trimmed by 4 bases and J by 7 bases, 6 bases remained unmatched. The CDR3 runs to 13 residues. CDR3: CASSSRGQNEAFF. In DNA form, the CDR3 reads TGTGCCAGCAGCTCGAGGGGGCAGAATGAAGCTTTCTTT. The full variable domain, completed using reference TRBV7-9 and TRBJ1-1, is DTGVSQNPRHKITKRGQNVTFRCDPISEHNRLYWYRQTLGQGPEFLTYFQNEAQLEKSRLLSDRFSAERPKGSFSTLEIQRTEQGDSAMYLCASSSRGQNEAFFGQGTRLTVV.

The chain links TRBV6-5 to TRBJ2-1, with 9 bases fitting TRBD2. J was trimmed by 7 bases and V by 6 bases; bases with no gene match: 10. In germline, CDR1 is MNHEY, CDR2 SVGAGI. This CDR3 is 15 amino acids long. CDR3 bases: TGTGCCAGCAGATCGAGCGGGAGGAGGGGAAATGAGCAGTTCTTC. As protein: CASRSSGRRGNEQFF.

CDR3 sequence: CASRYGTSGISYNEQFF. The DNA of the CDR3 is TGTGCCAGCAGATACGGGACTAGCGGGATTAGTTACAATGAGCAGTTCTTC. This rearrangement joins TRBV28 to TRBJ2-1; TRBD2 aligns across 13 bases. Germline CDR1 and CDR2: MDHEN and SYDVKM. With V trimmed by 6 bases and J by 4 bases, 9 bases remained unmatched. The CDR3 runs 17 residues.

This chain connects TRBV30 to TRBJ2-2; 7 nucleotides align to TRBD2. The germline V gene encodes CDR1 GTSNPN and CDR2 SVGIG (reference sequence). The V and J ends lost 2 bases and 4 bases, in that order; junction bases with no gene match: 7. The CDR3 runs to 15 residues. CDR3 sequence reads: CAWSSAGYATGELFF. The CDR3 region has the DNA TGTGCCTGGAGTTCAGCGGGATATGCCACCGGGGAGCTGTTTTTT.